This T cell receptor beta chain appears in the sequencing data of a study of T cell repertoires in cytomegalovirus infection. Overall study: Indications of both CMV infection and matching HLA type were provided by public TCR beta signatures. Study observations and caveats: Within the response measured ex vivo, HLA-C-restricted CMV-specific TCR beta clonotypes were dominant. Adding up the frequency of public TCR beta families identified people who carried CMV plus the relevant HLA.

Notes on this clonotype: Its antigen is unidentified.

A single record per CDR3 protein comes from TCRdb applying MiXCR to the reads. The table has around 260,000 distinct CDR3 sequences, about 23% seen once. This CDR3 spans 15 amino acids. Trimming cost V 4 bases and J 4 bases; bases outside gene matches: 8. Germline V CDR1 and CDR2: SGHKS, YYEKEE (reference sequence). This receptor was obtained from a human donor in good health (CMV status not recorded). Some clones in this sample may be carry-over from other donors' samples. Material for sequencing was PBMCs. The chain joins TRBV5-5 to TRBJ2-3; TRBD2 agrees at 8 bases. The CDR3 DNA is TGTGCCAGCAGCCTTGGACTAGCAAGTGCAGATACGCAGTATTTT. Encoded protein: CASSLGLASADTQYF.